Following are 3 T cell receptor beta chains from one sample sequenced in a study of T cell changes during pregnancy in multiple sclerosis. Produced via immunoSEQ multiplex PCR; TCRdb's table is partial and in-frame only. The sample consists of fewer than 110,000 clones, approximately 90% of them appearing once. Specimen: peripheral blood, collected in the third trimester of pregnancy. The receptors come from a female donor in good health, enrolled as a control in a pregnancy study.

About this clone: The junction does not match germline at one end; this may be a read error. This chain uses TRBV11-3 with TRBJ2-3; 7 bases fit TRBD2. The germline V gene encodes CDR1 SGHNT and CDR2 YENEEA. The CDR3 runs to 15 residues. CDR3: CTSSLAGSGSDTQYF. CDR3 DNA sequence: TGTACCAGCAGCTTAGCGGGCTCAGGGTCAGATACGCAGTATTTT.

The V gene is TRBV7-2, the J gene TRBJ2-3, with TRBD1 identical over 7 bases. The V gene's germline CDR1 is SGHTA and CDR2 FQGNSA. This CDR3 is 18 amino acids long. The J segment lost 2 bases and the V segment lost 0 bases, leaving 11 bases of the junction unmatched. This CDR3 reads CASSLALDTGQDTDTQYF. The CDR3 DNA reads as TGTGCCAGCAGCTTAGCGCTTGATACTGGACAGGACACAGATACGCAGTATTTT.

CDR3: CASSYPGQGSYEQYF. In DNA form, the CDR3 reads TGTGCCAGCAGTTATCCGGGACAGGGGAGCTACGAGCAGTACTTC. The chain couples TRBV6-6 to TRBJ2-7, with 10 bases aligning to TRBD1. The CDR3 loop spans 15 amino acids. Looked up from germline, CDR1 is MNHNY and CDR2 is SVGAGI (reference sequence). V was pared by 3 bases and J by 3 bases, with 5 bases of the junction left unmatched.